Presented here are 21 T cell receptor beta chains from one specimen sequenced in a study of OX40 agonist ivuxolimab in advanced cancers. Some clones are missing from TCRdb's copy, which holds only in-frame ones; the method was immunoSEQ multiplex PCR. The sample shows about 64,000 clones, approximately 81% of them seen only once. The specimen comprised CD4+ or CD8+ T cells sorted from blood, sampled in a trial of the OX40 agonist ivuxolimab. All receptors derive from an adult with an advanced solid tumor such as melanoma, head and neck, liver or kidney cancer.

This clone was detected once. The rearrangement joins TRBV19 to TRBJ2-7, with 9 bases that match TRBD1. The germline gives CDR1 LNHDA, CDR2 SQIVND (reference sequence). The CDR3 consists of 13 residues. V dropped 4 bases and J dropped 5; count of bases not matched to a gene: 3. The CDR3 loop reads CASSTRDRDEQYF. The CDR3 region has the DNA TGTGCCAGTAGTACCAGGGACAGGGACGAGCAGTACTTC.

This clone was observed a single time. V usage is TRBV5-1 and J usage is TRBJ1-2; a weak D match, TRBD1 (5 bases). V dropped 0 bases and J dropped 5 bases, with 14 bases sitting between them. CDR1 SGHRS and CDR2 YFSETQ come from the germline V gene. The CDR3 loop spans 15 amino acids. CDR3 DNA: TGCGCCAGCAGCTTGGGGGTAGGGGCCGAATATGGCTACACCTTC. Protein: CASSLGVGAEYGYTF.

The rearrangement uses TRBV2 and TRBJ2-2; possible D gene TRBD2, 5 bases. This CDR3 spans 13 amino acids. Trimming took off 4 bases at V and 7 bases at J, with 10 bases between the two ends. Germline CDR1 and CDR2: SNHLY and FYNNEI. CDR3 region: CASSGVRGGELFF. The CDR3 DNA reads TGTGCCAGCAGTGGAGTACGGGGCGGGGAGCTGTTTTTT.

The V gene is TRBV19, the J gene TRBJ2-1, with TRBD2 identical over 7 bases. V trimming: 3 bases; J trimming: 9 bases; junction bases outside the gene matches: 8. CDR3 length: 14 amino acids. From germline, CDR1 is LNHDA and CDR2 SQIVND (reference sequence). Here the CDR3 reads CASSIRREQREQFF. DNA for the CDR3: TGTGCCAGTAGTATCAGGCGGGAGCAGCGTGAGCAGTTCTTC. Full variable domain (rest looked up from reference TRBV19 and TRBJ2-1): DGGITQSPKYLFRKEGQNVTLSCEQNLNHDAMYWYRQDPGQGLRLIYYSQIVNDFQKGDIAEGYSVSREKKESFPLTVTSAQKNPTAFYLCASSIRREQREQFFGPGTRLTVL.

The chain is built from TRBV5-1 and TRBJ1-1; no clear D gene. Per the germline V gene, CDR1 is SGHRS and CDR2 is YFSETQ. The V end was cut by 4 bases, the J end by 6 bases, with 16 bases between. The CDR3 has 14 residues. The CDR3 is CASSLRPPLAEAFF. In DNA form, the CDR3 reads TGCGCCAGCAGCCTACGGCCCCCCTTAGCTGAAGCTTTCTTT.

The chain recombines TRBV4-1 with TRBJ2-6; D is ambiguous. V was clipped by 0 bases and J by 5 bases, with 8 bases between them. CDR3 length: 15 amino acids. The germline CDR1 and CDR2 sequences are MGHRA and YSYEKL. The CDR3 sequence is CASSQETVWANVLTF. CDR3 nucleotides: TGCGCCAGCAGCCAAGAGACGGTCTGGGCCAACGTCCTGACTTTC.

V and J are TRBV10-3 and TRBJ2-1; 8 bases align to TRBD1. Trimming at V came to 6 bases and at J to 9 bases, leaving 7 bases not matched to a gene. Germline lookup yields CDR1 ENHRY and CDR2 SYGVKD. This CDR3 has 13 residues. The CDR3 DNA reads TGTGCCATCAGGGGAGGACAGGGAGGTGAGCAGTTCTTC. This codes for CAIRGGQGGEQFF.

The genes are TRBV2 and TRBJ1-4, with 8 bases identical to TRBD1. The CDR3 loop spans 13 amino acids. Germline CDR1 reads SNHLY; CDR2 reads FYNNEI. The ends lost 8 bases at V and 8 bases at J; junction bases unmatched: 7. The CDR3 coding sequence is TGTGCCAGCCTCGGACAGGGTGGGGAAAAACTGTTTTTT. Translation gives CASLGQGGEKLFF.

The chain carries TRBV30 and TRBJ2-3; 11 bases align to TRBD2. With V trimmed by 0 bases and J by 8 bases, 4 bases remained unmatched. The CDR3 covers 14 residues. From germline, CDR1 is GTSNPN and CDR2 SVGIG (reference sequence). The CDR3 here is CAWSVSSGRSTQYF. Written as DNA, the CDR3 is TGTGCCTGGAGTGTATCTAGCGGGAGGAGTACGCAGTATTTT.

The chain uses TRBV7-2 and TRBJ2-3, with a weak D call TRBD2 (5 bases). Per germline, CDR1 SGHTA and CDR2 FQGNSA. The CDR3 runs to 15 residues. With 5 bases removed from V and 2 bases from J, the gap between germline ends came to 14 bases. The CDR3 sequence is CASSPGGPLTDTQYF. CDR3 DNA: TGTGCCAGCAGCCCTGGAGGACCGCTCACAGATACGCAGTATTTT.

The chain has TRBV19 and TRBJ1-1; D is unresolved. This CDR3 spans 17 amino acids. Germline CDR1 is LNHDA and CDR2 is SQIVND (reference sequence). V lost 0 bases and J 3 bases, leaving 17 bases between the germline ends. The CDR3 is CASSIDRFPGSDTEAFF. CDR3 sequence (DNA): TGTGCCAGTAGTATAGATAGGTTCCCCGGCTCGGACACTGAAGCTTTCTTT.

V and J are TRBV5-1 and TRBJ2-5; 8 bases are a match to TRBD1. From germline, CDR1 is SGHRS and CDR2 YFSETQ. J was trimmed by 5 bases and V by 4 bases; bases with no gene match: 7. This CDR3 is 14 amino acids long. Here the CDR3 reads CASSPDRAGETQYF. The CDR3 coding sequence is TGCGCCAGCAGCCCGGACAGGGCGGGGGAGACCCAGTACTTC.

In this sample, this clone turned up once. The chain couples TRBV5-6 to TRBJ2-7; D is unclear. V lost 4 bases, J lost 2 bases, and 13 bases lay in between. Germline V lookup: CDR1 SGHDT, CDR2 YYEEEE. The CDR3 runs 14 residues. The CDR3 DNA reads TGTGCCAGCAGCGCCATACAGAAAACCTACGAGCAGTACTTC. This codes for CASSAIQKTYEQYF.

In its sample, this clone was seen a few times. The genes are TRBV7-8 and TRBJ2-1; TRBD2 matches 11 bases. V was clipped by 4 bases and J by 5 bases; unmatched bases: 4. This CDR3 is built from 15 residues. Per germline, CDR1 SGHVS and CDR2 FQNEAQ. The CDR3 protein is CASSSRLAGNNEQFF. Here the CDR3 DNA reads TGTGCCAGCAGCTCACGACTAGCGGGGAACAATGAGCAGTTCTTC. Using reference TRBV7-8 and TRBJ2-1 for the parts outside the CDR3, the full variable domain is GAGVSQSPRYKVAKRGQDVALRCDPISGHVSLFWYQQALGQGPEFLTYFQNEAQLDKSGLPSDRFFAERPEGSVSTLKIQRTQQEDSAVYLCASSSRLAGNNEQFFGPGTRLTVL.

The chain has TRBV5-1 and TRBJ2-1; D unclear. Germline values: CDR1 SGHRS, CDR2 YFSETQ. The CDR3 sequence is 14 residues long. V lost 0 bases and J 8 bases, leaving 12 bases between the germline ends. The CDR3 region is CASSLATRHDEQFF. In nucleotides, the CDR3 is TGCGCCAGCAGCTTGGCCACCAGGCACGATGAGCAGTTCTTC.

This rearrangement joins TRBV9 to TRBJ2-5; possibly TRBD1 for D (6 bases). Trimming took 0 bases from V and 2 from J, leaving 14 bases between them. The CDR3 covers 16 residues. The germline CDR1 and CDR2 sequences are SGDLS and YYNGEE. The CDR3 DNA reads as TGTGCCAGCAGCGTAGAAGGGACACTGAATCAAGAGACCCAGTACTTC. Protein product: CASSVEGTLNQETQYF.

This clone was detected only once. The genes are TRBV9 and TRBJ2-5; D is unresolved. The V end was cut by 0 bases, the J end by 2 bases, with 5 bases between. Germline V CDR1 and CDR2: SGDLS, YYNGEE. The CDR3 is 13 amino acids. In DNA form, the CDR3 reads TGTGCCAGCAGCGTAGGAGTTCAAGAGACCCAGTACTTC. It is translated as CASSVGVQETQYF.

This chain links TRBV2 with TRBJ2-7; 7 bases agree with TRBD1. V shed 6 bases and J 7 bases; nucleotides not matched to a gene: 12. CDR1 and CDR2 from the germline V gene are SNHLY and FYNNEI. CDR3 length: 14 residues. CDR3 loop: CASRVDRSLWEQYF. The CDR3 bases are TGTGCCAGCAGGGTGGACAGGAGTCTTTGGGAGCAGTACTTC.

The chain is built from TRBV2 and TRBJ1-4; D remains ambiguous. This CDR3 spans 13 amino acids. The germline V gene has CDR1 SNHLY and CDR2 FYNNEI. The V gene lost 1 base and the J gene lost 5 bases, with 5 bases spanning the gap. CDR3 amino acids: CASSEEWNEKLFF. Here the CDR3 DNA reads TGTGCCAGCAGTGAAGAGTGGAATGAAAAACTGTTTTTT. The full variable domain, rest sourced from reference TRBV2 and TRBJ1-4, is EPEVTQTPSHQVTQMGQEVILRCVPISNHLYFYWYRQILGQKVEFLVSFYNNEISEKSEIFDDQFSVERPDGSNFTLKIRSTKLEDSAMYFCASSEEWNEKLFFGSGTQLSVL.

This chain connects TRBV11-2 to TRBJ2-2; unclear D gene. Germline V gene lookup returns CDR1 SGHAT and CDR2 FQNNGV. V was cut by 5 bases and J by 7 bases, with 5 bases left in between. This CDR3 has 11 residues. CDR3 coding DNA: TGTGCCAGCAGCCCCGGCGGGGAGCTGTTTTTT. Protein: CASSPGGELFF. Full variable domain (outside the CDR3, taken from reference TRBV11-2 and TRBJ2-2): EAGVAQSPRYKIIEKRQSVAFWCNPISGHATLYWYQQILGQGPKLLIQFQNNGVVDDSQLPKDRFSAERLKGVDSTLKIQPAKLEDSAVYLCASSPGGELFFGEGSRLTVL.

The V and J genes are TRBV4-1 and TRBJ1-2; D gene ambiguous. The CDR3 consists of 13 residues. Germline V lookup: CDR1 MGHRA, CDR2 YSYEKL. With 3 bases removed from V and 4 bases from J, the gap between germline ends came to 9 bases. CDR3 sequence: CASSHPGVYGYTF. The CDR3 DNA reads as TGCGCCAGCAGCCATCCGGGCGTCTATGGCTACACCTTC.